The T cell receptor (beta chain) under discussion was sequenced for a study of PD-1 blockade in classical Hodgkin lymphoma. Regarding the study as a whole: No one has yet defined what causes the repertoire differences, which may be disease activity or prior therapy. Healthy donors were reported to have higher baseline TCR diversity than newly diagnosed patients. It was among complete responders that baseline diversity resembled that of newly diagnosed patients. Compared with baseline, CD4+ but not CD8+ TCR diversity had risen significantly by C4D1.

A word on this clone: Its antigen is unknown.

J gave up 1 base and V 2 bases, and 14 bases lay outside the gene matches. Germline values: CDR1 ENHRY, CDR2 SYGVKD. This CDR3 contains 20 residues. Generated by immunoSEQ multiplex PCR, the TCRdb table keeps only in-frame clones and is missing some. This table holds nearly 25,000 clones, over 70% found once. No patient escaped relapse after autologous stem cell transplantation, and brentuximab vedotin exposure varied. The rearrangement links TRBV10-3 to TRBJ2-4; 10 bases match TRBD2. This sequence was found in a human donor with classical Hodgkin lymphoma. Sequencing used peripheral blood mononuclear cells (PBMCs), obtained at baseline. The DNA for the CDR3 is TGTGCCATCAGTGAGATTCCTAGCGGGGGTTTAAGGGTGGCCAAAAACATTCAGTACTTC. Its protein product is CAISEIPSGGLRVAKNIQYF.